The TCR beta chain described here comes from a study of type 1 and type 2 diabetes patients. Genomic DNA was the PCR template. Amplification of the beta chain CDR3 used 30 forward and 13 reverse multiplex primers. TCRdb recomputed calls from the multiplex PCR reads with MiXCR, one row per CDR3 protein. The sample carries approximately 260,000 distinct CDR3 sequences, more than 40% recorded once. The J segment lost 0 bases and the V segment lost 5 bases, leaving 8 bases of the junction unmatched. Germline CDR1 and CDR2: GTSNPN and SVGIG (reference sequence). CDR3 length equals 16 residues. Sequenced input: peripheral blood mononuclear cells (PBMCs). The sequence was collected from a man between 18 and 35 years old with type 2 diabetes. This chain links TRBV30 with TRBJ2-2, with TRBD2 matching over 8 bases. CDR3 DNA: TGTGCCTGGGAACCCATAGCGGGGTCGAACACCGGGGAGCTGTTTTTT. Its protein product is CAWEPIAGSNTGELFF.